This entry describes one T cell receptor (beta chain). Antigen unknown. After extraction with the RNeasy kit, about 0.45 to 1 ug of the RNA was reverse transcribed using random hexamers. Multiplex PCR with immunoSEQ amplified the TCR beta CDR3 across 54 Vbeta and 13 Jbeta. Via MiXCR, TCRdb re-called the immunoSEQ multiplex PCR reads, giving one row per CDR3 protein. The sample shows approximately 110,000 distinct CDR3 sequences, more than 85% of them seen only once. The sequenced target, TCR beta, came from blood CD8+ and CD4+ T cells. TEMRA cells were FACS-enriched, unlike CD8+ and CD4+ T cells, which were negatively isolated. These data are taken from a study of CD8 T cells in Susac syndrome. Notes on the study in general: The authors acknowledged that their TCR sequencing and HLA analysis involved a relatively small number of individuals.

The CDR3 has 16 amino acids. The germline gives CDR1 LNHNV, CDR2 YYDKDF (reference sequence). Trimming shortened V by 0 bases and J by 0 bases, and 6 bases separated the two germline ends. The clonotype originates from a human donor with multiple sclerosis. Sequencing was performed on CD8+ T cells from PBMCs. This chain uses TRBV15 with TRBJ2-6; no reliable D call. CDR3 residues: CATSRERFSGANVLTF. CDR3 coding DNA: TGTGCCACCAGCAGAGAAAGGTTCTCTGGGGCCAACGTCCTGACTTTC.